These 17 T cell receptor beta chains originate from one sample sequenced in a study of response to subunit inactivated influenza vaccine. TCRdb re-analysed the RT-PCR reads in MiXCR, keeping a single row per CDR3 protein. This table holds 600,000 to 850,000 distinct CDR3 sequences, about 14% found once. The starting material was PBMCs from blood, obtained roughly 2 weeks before vaccination. The receptors stem from a man aged 45-65 years who received an inactivated influenza vaccine.

This chain connects TRBV24-1 to TRBJ2-1; D gene uncertain. From germline, CDR1 is KGHDR and CDR2 SFDVKD. Deletions cut 9 bases from V and 0 bases from J, with 8 bases between. The CDR3 runs to 13 residues. CDR3 sequence reads: CATARSSYNEQFF. The CDR3 region has the DNA TGTGCCACCGCCCGGAGCTCCTACAATGAGCAGTTCTTC.

V gene TRBV27 combines with J gene TRBJ2-3; either TRBD1 or TRBD2 may supply D (5 bases each). The CDR3 is 15 amino acids. Per germline, CDR1 MNHEY and CDR2 SMNVEV (reference sequence). V lost 2 bases, J lost 0 bases, and 9 bases lay in between. The CDR3 reads CASSLVWGSTDTQYF. The CDR3 DNA reads as TGTGCCAGCAGTTTAGTCTGGGGGAGCACAGATACGCAGTATTTT.

The chain employs TRBV20-1 and TRBJ1-6, with 8 bases identical to TRBD1. The length of the CDR3 is 15 residues. From germline, CDR1 is DFQATT and CDR2 SNEGSKA (reference sequence). With V trimmed by 6 bases and J by 7 bases, 11 bases remained unmatched. The CDR3: CSANDRGRDNSPLHF. CDR3 nucleotides: TGCAGTGCAAATGACAGGGGACGGGACAATTCACCCCTCCACTTT.

The chain has TRBV4-1 and TRBJ1-5; D remains unclear. V was trimmed by 1 base and J by 7 bases, leaving 11 bases between them. This CDR3 is built from 14 residues. From germline, CDR1 is MGHRA and CDR2 YSYEKL. The CDR3 DNA reads TGCGCCAGCAGCCAAGGCCCTCTAGGGCAGCCCCAGCATTTT. It is translated as CASSQGPLGQPQHF.

The rearrangement uses TRBV3-1 and TRBJ1-2; D gene uncertain. This CDR3 is built from 15 residues. Germline V lookup: CDR1 LGHDT, CDR2 YNNKEL (reference sequence). The V and J ends lost 0 bases and 4 bases respectively, with 12 bases between them. The DNA for the CDR3 is TGTGCCAGCAGCCAAGATGTAGGGTCTTCCTATGGCTACACCTTC. This translates into CASSQDVGSSYGYTF.

This clonotype was observed a few times. The genes are TRBV3-1 and TRBJ1-1; D gene unclear. Germline CDR1 and CDR2: LGHDT and YNNKEL (reference sequence). Deletions cut 6 bases from V and 2 bases from J, with 13 bases between. This CDR3 spans 14 amino acids. Written as DNA, the CDR3 is TGTGCCAGCAGGAACGGAGGAAAAAACACTGAAGCTTTCTTT. Translated: CASRNGGKNTEAFF.

The chain uses TRBV29-1 and TRBJ2-3; 8 positions agree with TRBD2. Trimming cost V 7 bases and J 4 bases; bases outside gene matches: 4. The CDR3 is made up of 12 amino acids. In germline, CDR1 is SQVTM, CDR2 ANQGSEA. CDR3 coding DNA: TGCAGCGCCCGACTAGCGCCAGATACGCAGTATTTT. Translated, it gives CSARLAPDTQYF.

The table lists this clonotype with a few counts. This chain links TRBV10-3 with TRBJ1-2; TRBD1 might be the D (5 bases). The CDR3 has 16 amino acids. Trimming cost V 8 bases and J 2 bases, with 21 bases left between them. Germline values: CDR1 ENHRY, CDR2 SYGVKD. CDR3: CAIRVFYGQKNYGYTF. The CDR3 region has the DNA TGTGCCATCCGCGTGTTTTATGGACAAAAGAACTATGGCTACACCTTC.

The rearrangement links TRBV10-3 to TRBJ1-2; 10 nucleotides line up with TRBD1. This CDR3 contains 16 residues. V was pared by 4 bases and J by 7 bases, with 12 bases of the junction left unmatched. CDR1 and CDR2 (germline): ENHRY, SYGVKD. The CDR3 DNA reads as TGTGCCATCAGTGGGCCCGGTAGCGGGACAGGGGCTGGCTACACCTTC. This translates into CAISGPGSGTGAGYTF.

The chain has TRBV28 and TRBJ2-7, with 11 bases lining up with TRBD1. CDR3 length: 16 amino acids. The V gene end was trimmed by 6 bases and the J gene end by 5 bases; junction bases not matched to a gene: 12. Germline V gene data show CDR1 as MDHEN and CDR2 as SYDVKM. In DNA form, the CDR3 reads TGTGCCAGCAGCTCCTACCGGGACAGGGGGACGAACGAGCAGTACTTC. This sequence encodes CASSSYRDRGTNEQYF.

This rearrangement joins TRBV29-1 to TRBJ2-1, with 10 bases lining up with TRBD2. This CDR3 region has 14 residues. The V gene's germline CDR1 is SQVTM and CDR2 ANQGSEA. Germline trimming cut 4 bases from V and 9 bases from J; bases unmatched to any gene: 9. The CDR3 region is CSVVGLAGASEQFF. The CDR3 DNA sequence: TGCAGCGTTGTAGGGCTAGCGGGAGCCAGTGAGCAGTTCTTC.

Concerning this clonotype itself: This may be a read error, as it is one base from a much larger clone. This chain uses TRBV7-9 with TRBJ2-2; 7 bases line up with TRBD1. From germline, CDR1 is SEHNR and CDR2 FQNEAQ (reference sequence). The CDR3 is 14 amino acids. The junction had 4 bases not matched to a gene; V was cut back by 5 bases and J by 4 bases. DNA of the CDR3: TGTGCCAGCAGCGAGGGACAGTCCACCGGGGAGCTGTTTTTT. This translates into CASSEGQSTGELFF.

The sample holds a few counts of this clonotype. The chain carries TRBV20-1 and TRBJ2-7; no definite D call. V lost 0 bases, J lost 0 bases, and 12 bases lay in between. The germline gives CDR1 DFQATT, CDR2 SNEGSKA (reference sequence). This CDR3 region has 15 residues. The CDR3 nucleotides are TGCAGTGCTAGAGAGGTGGGCCAGGCCTCCTACGAGCAGTACTTC. It codes for CSAREVGQASYEQYF.

The table lists this clonotype with a few counts. The chain joins TRBV5-6 to TRBJ1-2; no definite D call. Deletions cut 0 bases from V and 0 bases from J, with 9 bases between. From germline, CDR1 is SGHDT and CDR2 YYEEEE. The CDR3 is made up of 15 amino acids. The CDR3 bases are TGTGCCAGCAGCTTGGTGGCAGGAACTAACTATGGCTACACCTTC. This gives the protein CASSLVAGTNYGYTF. The full variable domain, rest sourced from reference TRBV5-6 and TRBJ1-2, is DAGVTQSPTHLIKTRGQQVTLRCSPKSGHDTVSWYQQALGQGPQFIFQYYEEEERQRGNFPDRFSGHQFPNYSSELNVNALLLGDSALYLCASSLVAGTNYGYTFGSGTRLTVV.

This clonotype has more than one count but fewer than ten. The chain uses TRBV5-1 and TRBJ2-3; D may be TRBD2 (6 bases). The germline V gene encodes CDR1 SGHRS and CDR2 YFSETQ. V lost 4 bases and J 4 bases, leaving 13 bases between the germline ends. The CDR3 runs 14 residues. The CDR3 protein is CASSPIPGADTQYF. CDR3 nucleotides: TGCGCCAGCAGCCCTATACCGGGGGCAGATACGCAGTATTTT.

By frequency in the sample, this clonotype is medium-sized (0.01 to 0.1%). The chain uses TRBV18 and TRBJ2-7; 10 positions agree with TRBD2. The junction had 5 bases not matched to a gene; V was cut back by 3 bases and J by 6 bases. The CDR3 has 14 residues. Germline V gene sequence: CDR1 KGHSH, CDR2 LQKENI. CDR3 in amino acids: CASSPIAGGGEQYF. CDR3 nucleotide sequence: TGTGCCAGCTCACCTATAGCGGGGGGCGGCGAGCAGTACTTC.

CDR3 amino acids: CSAPTSGRAIDTQYF. The CDR3 DNA reads TGCAGTGCTCCGACTAGCGGGAGGGCCATAGATACGCAGTATTTT. This chain uses TRBV20-1 with TRBJ2-3; TRBD2 agrees at 14 bases. The CDR3 runs to 15 residues. V dropped 5 bases and J dropped 5; count of bases not matched to a gene: 6. Looked up from germline, CDR1 is DFQATT and CDR2 is SNEGSKA (reference sequence).